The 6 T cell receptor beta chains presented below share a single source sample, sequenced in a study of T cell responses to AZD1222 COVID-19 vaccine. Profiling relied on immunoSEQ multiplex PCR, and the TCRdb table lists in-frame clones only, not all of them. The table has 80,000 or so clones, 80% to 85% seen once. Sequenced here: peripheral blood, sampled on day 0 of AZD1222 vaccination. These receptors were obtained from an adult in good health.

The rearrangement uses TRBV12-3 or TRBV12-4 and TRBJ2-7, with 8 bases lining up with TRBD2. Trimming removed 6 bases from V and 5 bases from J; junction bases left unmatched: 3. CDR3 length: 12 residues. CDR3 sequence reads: CASSPGGDEQYF. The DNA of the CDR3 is TGTGCCAGCAGCCCGGGGGGGGACGAGCAGTACTTC.

The DNA for the CDR3 is TGTGCCACCACCCGGGGATCGGGGGAGACCCAGTACTTC. Protein: CATTRGSGETQYF. This chain joins TRBV10-3 and TRBJ2-5, with a possible D match to TRBD2 (5 bases). This CDR3 spans 13 amino acids. Trimming cost V 10 bases and J 5 bases, with 17 bases left between them. Germline CDR1 and CDR2: ENHRY and SYGVKD.

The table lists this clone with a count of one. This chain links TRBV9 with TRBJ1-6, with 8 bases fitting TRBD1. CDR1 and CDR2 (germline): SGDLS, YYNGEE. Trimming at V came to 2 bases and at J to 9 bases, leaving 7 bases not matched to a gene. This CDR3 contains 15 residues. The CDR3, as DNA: TGTGCCAGCAGCGTGGATCCAGGGGGCGGTTCACCCCTCCACTTT. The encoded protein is CASSVDPGGGSPLHF.

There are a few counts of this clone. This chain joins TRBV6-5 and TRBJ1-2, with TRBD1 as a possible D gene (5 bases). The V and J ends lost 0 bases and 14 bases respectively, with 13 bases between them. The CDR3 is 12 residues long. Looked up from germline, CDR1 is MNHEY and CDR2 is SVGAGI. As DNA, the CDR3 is TGTGCCAGCAGTTACTCCGATACAGGAGAGACCTTC. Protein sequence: CASSYSDTGETF.

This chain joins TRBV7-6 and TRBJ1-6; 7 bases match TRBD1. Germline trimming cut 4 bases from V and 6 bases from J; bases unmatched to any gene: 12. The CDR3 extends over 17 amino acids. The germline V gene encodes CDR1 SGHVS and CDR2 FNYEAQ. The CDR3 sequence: CASSSRSTGLANSPLHF. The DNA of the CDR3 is TGTGCCAGCAGCTCTCGCTCGACAGGGTTAGCTAATTCACCCCTCCACTTT.

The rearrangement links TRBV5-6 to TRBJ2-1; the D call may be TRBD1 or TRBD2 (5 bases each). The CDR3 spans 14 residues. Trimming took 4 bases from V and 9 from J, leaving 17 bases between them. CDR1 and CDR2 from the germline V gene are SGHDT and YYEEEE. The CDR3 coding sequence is TGTGCCAGCAGCCCGGGACCAGGACCTACTGAGCAGTTCTTC. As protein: CASSPGPGPTEQFF.